This record looks at one T cell receptor beta chain sequence and its context. Antigen specificity is unknown. As for the donors, each was a healthy bone marrow donor. A multiplex PCR was run with 60 Vbeta primers and 13 Jbeta primers. Only in-frame clones appear in the TCRdb table, and some are missing; sequencing was by immunoSEQ multiplex PCR. Of 65,000 to 100,000 clones in the sample, over 75% were seen once. This sample stems from a study of cytomegalovirus exposure and HLA in healthy donors. General study points: Excluded: some indistinguishable V segments such as TRBV6-2 and TRBV6-3. What was likely a sequencing artifact was a cluster of highly shared sequence variants. An analysis that was carried out later associated 16,000 or so TCR beta sequences with HLA alleles at 0.05 false discovery rate.

Trimming took 5 bases from V and 7 from J, leaving 11 bases between them. The CDR3 is 12 amino acids. Per germline, CDR1 SGHVS and CDR2 FQNEAQ. The sequence was collected from a female donor in good health and CMV-seronegative. Sequencing used PBMCs. This chain connects TRBV7-8 to TRBJ1-1, with TRBD1 as a possible D gene (5 bases). CDR3: CASSAQQVEAFF. The CDR3 DNA follows: TGTGCCAGCAGCGCGCAACAGGTTGAAGCTTTCTTT.